This T cell receptor (beta chain) was recorded in a study of blood T cell repertoires in COVID-19. For the study at large: Whether acute or convalescent, the COVID-19 samples came from the United States, Italy and Spain. T cells, B-cell-depleted T cells, or PBMCs provided the cDNA or gDNA that served as material.

In the source study's methods: By means of reference gene primer amplification, nucleated cell counts were estimated. The assay was immunoSEQ multiplex PCR, and TCRdb's table has in-frame clones only and misses some. For V, J and clone size, that table is used; D and trimming come from the DNA. This table has more than 150,000 clones, approximately 79% appearing once. This TCR was recovered from a woman in her seventies with acute or convalescent COVID-19. Sequencing input: peripheral blood.

The CDR3 protein is CASSTGNGDQPQHF. The DNA for the CDR3 is TGTGCCAGCAGCACAGGGAATGGCGATCAGCCCCAGCATTTT. The chain recombines TRBV28 with TRBJ1-5, with D perhaps matching TRBD1 (6 bases). Germline values: CDR1 MDHEN, CDR2 SYDVKM. This CDR3 spans 14 amino acids. Trimming pared 6 bases from V and 5 bases from J, leaving 14 bases between.